Each of the 22 T cell receptor beta chains below was sequenced from the same sample in a study of EBV T-cell therapy then PD-1 blockade in nasopharyngeal carcinoma. No antigen has been identified for these receptors. Treatment described: AdE1-LMPpoly-expanded autologous EBV-specific T-cell therapy followed by anti-PD-1 nivolumab. Profiling relied on immunoSEQ multiplex PCR, and the TCRdb table lists in-frame clones only, not all of them. The data contain 20,000 or so clones, over 75% of them seen just once; the ten biggest clones take up approximately 24%. Sequences were derived from CD8+ T cells from blood, sampled at day -245 from a patient whose treatment included autologous EBV-specific T cells and nivolumab. These TCRs come from a man aged 40-49 years with nasopharyngeal carcinoma.

The CDR3 sequence is CASSLTYEQYF. The CDR3 DNA sequence: TGTGCCAGCAGTCTTACTTACGAGCAGTACTTC. V gene TRBV7-9 combines with J gene TRBJ2-7, with D uncertain. This CDR3 is 11 amino acids long. Germline V lookup: CDR1 SEHNR, CDR2 FQNEAQ (reference sequence). V lost 6 bases and J lost 4, with 7 bases in between.

This clone occurred once. The V call is TRBV6-2 or TRBV6-3, the J call TRBJ2-7; 12 nucleotides match TRBD1. The CDR3 is made up of 14 amino acids. V shed 6 bases, J shed 5 bases, and the junction held 5 bases outside the gene matches. Looked up from germline, CDR1 is MNHEY and CDR2 is SVGEGT. The CDR3 region is CASSAGTGGHEQYF. CDR3 in DNA: TGTGCCAGCAGCGCCGGGACAGGGGGCCACGAGCAGTACTTC.

The chain is built from TRBV27 and TRBJ1-1, with 9 bases that match TRBD1. This CDR3 is 13 amino acids long. V was pared by 8 bases and J by 5 bases, with 6 bases of the junction left unmatched. From germline, CDR1 is MNHEY and CDR2 SMNVEV (reference sequence). CDR3 sequence reads: CASGGQGPTEAFF. The CDR3 DNA is TGTGCCAGCGGGGGACAGGGCCCTACTGAAGCTTTCTTT.

The CDR3 here is CASSLVGASNQPQHF. The CDR3 coding sequence is TGTGCCAGCAGCTTAGTAGGGGCGAGCAATCAGCCCCAGCATTTT. The V and J genes are TRBV7-9 and TRBJ1-5, with a possible D match to TRBD1 (5 bases). There are 15 residues in the CDR3. Germline CDR1 is SEHNR and CDR2 is FQNEAQ (reference sequence). Trimming left V 1 base short and J 1 base short, with 8 bases between.

V usage is TRBV9 and J usage is TRBJ2-5; D is unresolved. The CDR3 spans 15 residues. V was cut by 4 bases and J by 1 base, with 14 bases left in between. Germline V CDR1 and CDR2: SGDLS, YYNGEE. CDR3 sequence (DNA): TGTGCCAGCAGCCCAGAGGCCCGAATCCAAGAGACCCAGTACTTC. Its protein is CASSPEARIQETQYF.

The V gene is TRBV27, the J gene TRBJ2-5; 9 positions agree with TRBD1. The ends lost 5 bases at V and 7 bases at J; junction bases unmatched: 8. CDR3 length equals 14 residues. Germline lookup yields CDR1 MNHEY and CDR2 SMNVEV (reference sequence). CDR3 coding DNA: TGTGCCAGCAGTCTCTACAGGGGGCGCGGGACCCAGTACTTC. This sequence encodes CASSLYRGRGTQYF.

CDR3 coding DNA: TGTGCCAGCAGCCTATCGGGAGGGACGGGCTACGAGCAGTACTTC. It encodes CASSLSGGTGYEQYF. The V and J genes are TRBV3-1 (or the pseudogene TRBV3-2) and TRBJ2-7, with 8 positions matching TRBD2. The V gene end was trimmed by 4 bases and the J gene end by 3 bases; junction bases not matched to a gene: 8. This CDR3 is 15 amino acids long. Germline CDR1 LGHDT, CDR2 YNNKEL (reference sequence).

This clone has just a few counts. The chain is built from TRBV4-3 and TRBJ1-1; possible D gene TRBD1, 6 bases. Germline CDR1 and CDR2: LGHNA and YSLEER. This CDR3 has 14 amino acids. Trimming took off 6 bases at V and 1 base at J, with 12 bases between the two ends. In DNA form, the CDR3 reads TGCGCCAGCAGTCCCTGGGACAAGAACACTGAAGCTTTCTTT. Translation gives CASSPWDKNTEAFF.

The V call is TRBV28, the J call TRBJ2-6; D is possibly TRBD1 or TRBD2 (5 bases each). The CDR3 is made up of 16 amino acids. V lost 5 bases and J 4 bases, leaving 15 bases between the germline ends. Germline lookup yields CDR1 MDHEN and CDR2 SYDVKM. The CDR3 DNA is TGTGCCAGCAGTACCCAGGGATGGGACGGGGCCAACGTCCTGACTTTC. Protein: CASSTQGWDGANVLTF.

In this sample, this clone turned up once. This CDR3 is also generated by other DNA sequences in the sample. The chain couples TRBV4-3 to TRBJ2-7; no clear D gene. CDR1 is LGHNA, CDR2 YSLEER, per germline. V lost 0 bases, J lost 1 base, and 7 bases lay in between. CDR3 length equals 14 residues. The CDR3 bases are TGCGCCAGCAGCCAAGACAGTTATTCCTACGAGCAGTACTTC. Encoded protein: CASSQDSYSYEQYF.

The chain employs TRBV19 and TRBJ1-1, with D uncertain. V lost 5 bases and J 5 bases, leaving 15 bases between the germline ends. The CDR3 has 14 residues. Germline values: CDR1 LNHDA, CDR2 SQIVND (reference sequence). The CDR3 loop is CASSQDPQGTEAFF. CDR3 bases: TGTGCCAGTAGTCAGGACCCGCAAGGGACTGAAGCTTTCTTT.

This clone was recorded once. V and J are TRBV13 and TRBJ2-3; the match to TRBD2 covers 9 bases. CDR1 and CDR2 (germline): PRHDT, FYEKMQ (reference sequence). V lost 2 bases to trimming and J lost 5 bases; unmatched junction nucleotides: 11. CDR3 length: 17 residues. The CDR3 sequence: CASSLKGTSLRGDTQYF. The DNA of the CDR3 is TGTGCCAGCAGCTTAAAGGGGACTAGCCTTAGGGGAGATACGCAGTATTTT.

CDR3 residues: CASSLGADTQYF. The CDR3 DNA reads as TGTGCCAGCAGTCTGGGGGCTGATACGCAGTATTTT. The V and J genes are TRBV12-3 or TRBV12-4 and TRBJ2-3, with a tentative D call TRBD1 (6 bases). Trimming shortened V by 5 bases and J by 6 bases, and 9 bases separated the two germline ends. CDR3 size: 12 residues.

This sequence joins TRBV9 and TRBJ2-5; D remains ambiguous. The CDR3 is 15 residues long. V shed 3 bases and J shed 5 bases, with 17 bases lying between them. Germline V gene data show CDR1 as SGDLS and CDR2 as YYNGEE. This CDR3 reads CASSERWGVRETQYF. DNA for the CDR3: TGTGCCAGCAGCGAGCGTTGGGGTGTTCGGGAGACCCAGTACTTC.

The chain couples TRBV6-5 to TRBJ2-5; possibly TRBD2 for D (6 bases). Trimming removed 2 bases from V and 2 bases from J, with 9 bases in between. This CDR3 contains 14 residues. The germline V gene encodes CDR1 MNHEY and CDR2 SVGAGI. As DNA, the CDR3 is TGTGCCAGCAGTTACCTTGGACTACAAGAGACCCAGTACTTC. Its protein product is CASSYLGLQETQYF.

The count of this clone is one. V and J are TRBV12-3 or TRBV12-4 and TRBJ1-5; 9 bases match TRBD1. CDR3 length: 13 residues. With V trimmed by 4 bases and J by 10 bases, 5 bases remained unmatched. This CDR3 is CASSSRDREPQHF. As DNA, the CDR3 is TGTGCCAGCAGTTCCCGGGACAGGGAACCCCAGCATTTT.

The chain couples TRBV28 to TRBJ2-2; D is tentatively TRBD1 or TRBD2 (5 bases each). Germline assignment: CDR1 MDHEN and CDR2 SYDVKM. There are 15 residues in the CDR3. Trimming removed 7 bases at V and 2 bases at J, with 14 bases between. DNA of the CDR3: TGTGCCAGCACCCGGGACCTAACCAACACCGGGGAGCTGTTTTTT. The encoded protein is CASTRDLTNTGELFF.

The chain employs TRBV2 and TRBJ1-2; D is uncertain. Deletions cut 4 bases from V and 3 bases from J, with 6 bases between. The CDR3 has 12 amino acids. Germline CDR1 and CDR2: SNHLY and FYNNEI. In DNA, the CDR3 is TGTGCCAGCAGTGGACAATACTATGGCTACACCTTC. The encoded protein is CASSGQYYGYTF.

The V gene is TRBV27, the J gene TRBJ2-7; 7 nucleotides agree with TRBD1. Germline values: CDR1 MNHEY, CDR2 SMNVEV (reference sequence). Trimming at V came to 3 bases and at J to 0 bases, leaving 5 bases not matched to a gene. The CDR3 is 15 amino acids. The CDR3 nucleotides are TGTGCCAGCAGTTTGGGGGACAGCTTCTCCTACGAGCAGTACTTC. Translation gives CASSLGDSFSYEQYF.

Regarding this clone: At one of its ends the junction is not consistent with the germline gene, which may arise from a read error. This sequence joins TRBV6-5 and TRBJ2-5; D is perhaps TRBD2 (5 bases). Germline values: CDR1 MNHEY, CDR2 SVGAGI. The CDR3 consists of 13 residues. The CDR3 nucleotides read TGTGCCAATTCTCAGGAGGACCAAGGGACCCAGTACTTC. The encoded protein is CANSQEDQGTQYF.

The chain is built from TRBV4-3 and TRBJ2-7; no firm D call. The CDR3 is 13 residues long. CDR1 LGHNA and CDR2 YSLEER come from the germline V gene. V gave up 1 base and J gave up 8 bases, with 12 bases separating them. CDR3 DNA: TGCGCCAGCAGCCAAGCGGACGGTTACCAGCAGTACTTC. It translates to CASSQADGYQQYF.

The rearrangement links TRBV27 to TRBJ2-7; weak D call: TRBD1 (6 bases). The CDR3 has 15 amino acids. The germline CDR1 and CDR2 sequences are MNHEY and SMNVEV (reference sequence). The germline V and J ends were trimmed by 5 bases and 0 bases, with 14 bases remaining between them. The CDR3 loop reads CASSPYREFSYEQYF. The CDR3 bases are TGTGCCAGCAGTCCCTACAGGGAATTCTCCTACGAGCAGTACTTC.